This T cell receptor (beta chain) was recorded in a study of radiation and T cells in renal cell carcinoma (TCRdb year 2020). A note on the overall study: TCR beta sequencing covered over 50 samples in total, comprising roughly 25 tumors and about 27 peripheral blood samples. The final blood draw was performed at 4 weeks after radiation, at the same time as nephrectomy. Across all 50 or so samples, 4,016,671 unique CDR3 nucleotide sequences encoding 2,658,974 unique CDR3 amino acid sequences were identified.

The time point label corresponds to: blood 4 weeks post-SBRT, at nephrectomy. The treatment or condition label on this specimen signifies: 15 Gy SBRT to primary tumor, nephrectomy 4 weeks later. The samples were drawn from a clinical trial, where primary renal cell carcinomas were treated with 15 Gy of stereotactic body radiation therapy and then removed by nephrectomy 4 weeks afterward. Serial peripheral blood from radiation-treated patients was sampled at baseline, 2 weeks and 4 weeks after SBRT to track tumor-enriched clonotypes. All patients had renal cell carcinoma with clear cell pathology. Genomic DNA for TCR sequencing was prepared using the QIAamp DNA Blood Mini Kit (Qiagen). Samples were included in the analyses only if all quality control checks were passed. General findings and caveats noted by the study authors: Tracking of blood repertoire dynamics stopped at less than five weeks after treatment, with no follow-up past that point. Because pretreatment tumor biopsies were not available, the study could not determine whether clonotypes were already present within the tumor at baseline. In blood, the top tumor clonotypes increased from baseline to 2 weeks after radiation and then shrank by 4 weeks, which suggests a temporary expansion of tumor-resident clones. With a single-armed trial design, the study had no way to address how radiation dose or scheduling affects the TCR repertoire.

The immunoSEQ kit was used, according to the manufacturer's recommendations, to generate TCR beta libraries from genomic DNA. Library preparation used a first multiplex PCR with proprietary primers, then a second PCR adding unique barcodes, with bead cleanups after each round. Each sample batch included a kit-provided positive control reaction and a negative control reaction. The final libraries were assessed on an Agilent 4200 TapeStation D1000 ScreenTape, pooled by volume, and quantified by qPCR. An Illumina NextSeq500 fitted with a MidOutput 150-cycle cartridge performed the sequencing, running 156 Read1 cycles and 15 Index1 cycles with the kit's custom primers. The pooled library was loaded at approximately 1 pM, with a roughly 21% PhiX control spiked in. As for how the authors treated the data: The vendor-processed data were analyzed in R, and a clonotype was defined as all T cells that share the same CDR3 nucleotide sequence. For clone abundance analyses, frequencies were normalized to the 10,000 most abundant clones per sample. Public T cell clones, averaging fewer than five per sample, were removed before analysis. Tumor-enriched clonotypes and baseline blood-enriched clonotypes were defined as those with an abundance difference of at least 32-fold between compartments. Clonotypes expanded or contracted between blood time points were identified with a beta-binomial differential abundance model. Tumor-blood repertoire similarity was measured with the Baroni-Urbani and Buser coefficient, and group comparisons used two-tailed Wilcoxon tests in R. TCRdb holds this immuneACCESS table with in-frame rearrangements only. Some clones are missing; in checked studies, unresolved V genes explain under half, and the rest has no known cause. V, J and clone size reflect that table, while D and trimming were determined from the DNA. The sample records fewer than 200,000 clones, about 88% of which are singletons. The ten largest make up over 9% of the sample.

Comment on this clone: No antigen is known for it. Base qualities were left out, and no much larger clone turns up one base away.

CDR1 and CDR2, per the germline V gene (reference sequence), are LNHNV and YYDKDF. From cysteine to phenylalanine, the CDR3 is 16 amino acids long. This entry keeps only the CDR3 DNA: 48 bases, framed from base 1. Trimming takes 1 base off V and 4 bases off J; junction bases not matched to a gene: 7. This TCR was recovered from a woman between 45 and 65 years old with renal cell carcinoma. The source material was blood, sampled from a patient whose treatment included radiotherapy and nephrectomy. This chain joins TRBV15 to TRBJ1-5; 7 of the junction bases match TRBD1. The DNA reads as follows: TGTGCCACCAGCAGAGGGGGGGACAGTCGGAATCAGCCCCAGCATTTT. This translates into CATSRGGDSRNQPQHF. This CDR3, with the reference TRBV15 and TRBJ1-5 proteins standing in past its ends, gives the full variable domain DAMVIQNPRYQVTQFGKPVTLSCSQTLNHNVMYWYQQKSSQAPKLLFHYYDKDFNNEADTPDNFQSRRPNTSFCFLDIRSPGLGDTAMYLCATSRGGDSRNQPQHFGDGTRLSIL.